This T cell receptor (beta chain) was retrieved from a study of cytomegalovirus exposure and HLA in healthy donors. Findings and limits, study-wide: The study flagged about 150 TCR beta chains as cytomegalovirus-associated.

The CDR3 has 16 amino acids. The germline CDR1 and CDR2 sequences are SGHTA and FQGNSA. V lost 4 bases to trimming and J lost 5 bases; unmatched junction nucleotides: 14. As regards this clone: What it recognizes is unknown.

Sequencing used immunoSEQ multiplex PCR; TCRdb keeps in-frame clones, though not all of them. The table includes hundreds of thousands of clones, 80% to 95% detected once. This TCR came from a woman younger than 45 in good health and CMV-seronegative. Sequenced input: PBMCs. The chain joins TRBV7-2 to TRBJ2-7, with 7 bases aligning to TRBD2. CDR3: CASSSPVMRLANEQYF. For the CDR3, the DNA is TGTGCCAGCAGCTCACCGGTGATGCGACTAGCAAACGAGCAGTACTTC.